Sequencing of this TCR beta chain was carried out in a study of shared clonotypes between healthy human individuals. Study-level results: Larger estimated richness was generally recorded for naive subsets relative to memory subsets. It was the few donors that limited the genetic and exposure-history diversity represented. Around 5.4% of naive CD4 clonotypes were common to several donors. Sampling was confined to blood; repertoires within tissues likely differ.

Generated by immunoSEQ multiplex PCR, the TCRdb table keeps only in-frame clones and is missing some. The data contain around 1,900,000 clones, 90% to 95% of them seen just once; the ten biggest clones take up around 1.8%. The V segment lost 7 bases and the J segment 4 bases; nucleotides outside the gene matches: 11. Per the germline V gene, CDR1 is SEHNR and CDR2 is FQNEAQ (reference sequence). The CDR3 spans 15 residues. As defined, naive CD8 cells were CD45RO-negative and positively selected for CCR7, with terminally differentiated effector memory CD45RA+ cells excluded. On this clone: Its antigen is unknown.

The chain employs TRBV7-9 and TRBJ2-5, with 8 bases that match TRBD2. This TCR came from a man younger than 35 in good health. Some clones in this sample may be carry-over from other donors' samples. Sequenced material: naive CD8+ T cells from PBMCs. CDR3: CASIPGRAFAETQYF. The CDR3 region has the DNA TGTGCCAGCATCCCCGGGAGGGCGTTTGCAGAGACCCAGTACTTC.